In this sample, the clone carrying this T cell receptor beta chain turned up a few times. This sample is part of a study of blood T cells in healthy people across ages. Using a J-beta primer mix together with a sample-barcoded 5' primer, a second PCR was run for about 7 to 12 cycles. TCRdb reanalysed the 5' RACE reads using MiXCR and keeps one entry per CDR3 protein. The table includes around 1,900,000 distinct CDR3 sequences, about two fifths detected once. J gave up 1 base and V 0 bases, and 6 bases lay outside the gene matches. There are 17 residues in the CDR3. Germline V gene sequence: CDR1 SGHKS, CDR2 YYEKEE (reference sequence).

The TCR originated in a human donor in good health. The sequencing sample was made of blood. The chain combines TRBV5-5 with TRBJ2-3; 9 bases fit TRBD1. The CDR3 here is CASSLGDRAPGTDTQYF. Written as DNA, the CDR3 is TGTGCCAGCAGCTTGGGGGACAGGGCTCCCGGCACAGATACGCAGTATTTT.